What follows are 25 T cell receptor beta chains derived from one specimen sequenced in a study of T cells after yellow fever vaccination. TCRdb passed the 5' RACE reads through MiXCR, listing each CDR3 protein once. The sample consists of 300,000 to 400,000 distinct CDR3 sequences, 3.5% to 4.5% of them appearing once. Sequences were derived from PBMCs, sampled 5 days after the yellow fever booster vaccination. The receptor set was obtained from a man aged 18 to 30 who received the YFV17D yellow fever vaccine.

CDR3 amino acids: CASSYVPRGPTLTDTQYF. In nucleotides, the CDR3 is TGTGCCAGCAGCTACGTACCCAGGGGTCCAACCCTCACAGATACGCAGTATTTT. This chain connects TRBV7-6 to TRBJ2-3; D is possibly TRBD1 (6 bases). The CDR3 runs 18 residues. The germline V and J ends were trimmed by 4 bases and 2 bases, with 22 bases remaining between them. CDR1 is SGHVS, CDR2 FNYEAQ, per germline.

The chain couples TRBV5-1 to TRBJ2-2; the D gene is possibly TRBD2 (5 bases). With 0 bases removed from V and 1 base from J, the gap between germline ends came to 10 bases. There are 16 residues in the CDR3. The germline CDR1 and CDR2 sequences are SGHRS and YFSETQ. CDR3 sequence: CASSLGLAMNTGELFF. CDR3 nucleotide sequence: TGCGCCAGCAGCTTGGGGCTAGCTATGAACACCGGGGAGCTGTTTTTT.

This clonotype has a handful of counts. This chain joins TRBV6-5 and TRBJ1-1; 7 bases match TRBD1. CDR1 is MNHEY, CDR2 SVGAGI, per germline. With V trimmed by 0 bases and J by 4 bases, 5 bases remained unmatched. The CDR3 is 15 amino acids. Here the CDR3 reads CASSYSTGLGTEAFF. CDR3 nucleotides: TGTGCCAGCAGTTACTCGACAGGGTTGGGCACTGAAGCTTTCTTT.

This clonotype was seen at least ten times. This sequence joins TRBV5-1 and TRBJ2-7; D is ambiguous. There are 12 residues in the CDR3. Germline values: CDR1 SGHRS, CDR2 YFSETQ. The V and J ends lost 7 bases and 5 bases respectively, with 13 bases between them. Here the CDR3 DNA reads TGCGCCAGCGGCCTAGGGATGGACGAGCAGTACTTC. This encodes CASGLGMDEQYF.

This rearrangement joins TRBV19 to TRBJ1-1; D unclear. This CDR3 region has 13 residues. V lost 6 bases, J lost 0 bases, and 8 bases lay in between. The germline gives CDR1 LNHDA, CDR2 SQIVND (reference sequence). CDR3 coding DNA: TGTGCCAGTAGGACCACAGTGAACACTGAAGCTTTCTTT. Its translation is CASRTTVNTEAFF.

This clonotype was seen repeatedly, ten times or more. This rearrangement joins TRBV3-1 to TRBJ2-1; D is possibly TRBD2 (5 bases). Trimming cost V 1 base and J 6 bases, with 7 bases left between them. The germline V gene has CDR1 LGHDT and CDR2 YNNKEL (reference sequence). This CDR3 contains 13 residues. The CDR3 reads CASSQASGNEQFF. CDR3 DNA sequence: TGTGCCAGCAGCCAAGCAAGCGGCAATGAGCAGTTCTTC.

Ten or more counts support this clonotype. V is TRBV10-3 and J is TRBJ2-3; D not certain. Trimming removed 3 bases at V and 6 bases at J, with 4 bases between. The CDR3 length is 11 residues. Germline-derived CDR1 and CDR2 are ENHRY and SYGVKD. Written as DNA, the CDR3 is TGTGCCATCAGTGACTACGATACGCAGTATTTT. Translation gives CAISDYDTQYF.

This clonotype was recorded a few times. The chain employs TRBV2 and TRBJ2-7; 11 bases are a match to TRBD1. In germline, CDR1 is SNHLY, CDR2 FYNNEI. J gave up 7 bases and V 2 bases, and 10 bases lay outside the gene matches. The CDR3 consists of 16 residues. CDR3 sequence reads: CASSELTDRGQEEQYF. The CDR3 DNA reads TGTGCCAGCAGTGAACTGACGGACAGGGGGCAGGAAGAGCAGTACTTC.

Many counts were recorded for this clonotype. The chain combines TRBV7-9 with TRBJ1-2, with 7 bases fitting TRBD1. Germline V gene lookup returns CDR1 SEHNR and CDR2 FQNEAQ (reference sequence). V shed 5 bases, J shed 0 bases, and the junction held 6 bases outside the gene matches. The CDR3 is made up of 15 amino acids. The CDR3 region has the DNA TGTGCCAGCAGCCCCTGGGACAGCACTAACTATGGCTACACCTTC. Translating gives CASSPWDSTNYGYTF.

This clonotype was counted ten times or more. The CDR3, as DNA: TGCAGTGCTTTTTCTCCGGCAATGCAAGAGACCCAGTACTTC. It specifies CSAFSPAMQETQYF. V gene TRBV20-1 combines with J gene TRBJ2-5; no firm D call. The CDR3 length is 14 residues. CDR1 is DFQATT, CDR2 SNEGSKA, per germline (reference sequence). The germline V and J ends were trimmed by 5 bases and 2 bases, with 15 bases remaining between them.

CDR3 DNA: TGTGCCAGTAGACCCACGAGGACTAGCGGGGACCCCTACGAGCAGTACTTC. Protein product: CASRPTRTSGDPYEQYF. The V and J genes are TRBV19 and TRBJ2-7; TRBD2 matches 12 bases. Germline values: CDR1 LNHDA, CDR2 SQIVND (reference sequence). CDR3 length: 17 residues. The J segment lost 2 bases and the V segment lost 6 bases, leaving 11 bases of the junction unmatched.

Many counts were recorded for this clonotype. The chain has TRBV20-1 and TRBJ2-5, with TRBD2 matching 7 bases. The CDR3 runs to 14 residues. Germline CDR1 reads DFQATT; CDR2 reads SNEGSKA (reference sequence). The junction had 9 bases not matched to a gene; V was cut back by 3 bases and J by 5 bases. Here the CDR3 reads CSASPGAGDETQYF. In nucleotides, the CDR3 is TGCAGTGCTAGCCCCGGGGCGGGGGACGAGACCCAGTACTTC.

V and J are TRBV19 and TRBJ1-2; 7 bases align to TRBD1. Germline CDR1 is LNHDA and CDR2 is SQIVND (reference sequence). The trim removed 7 bases at V and 6 bases at J, leaving 8 bases unmatched. CDR3 size: 13 residues. CDR3 in amino acids: CASKPQGVDGYTF. As DNA, the CDR3 is TGTGCCAGTAAACCCCAGGGGGTGGATGGCTACACCTTC. Combining the CDR3 with reference TRBV19 and TRBJ1-2 gives the whole variable domain DGGITQSPKYLFRKEGQNVTLSCEQNLNHDAMYWYRQDPGQGLRLIYYSQIVNDFQKGDIAEGYSVSREKKESFPLTVTSAQKNPTAFYLCASKPQGVDGYTFGSGTRLTVV.

CDR3 sequence (DNA): TGTGCCAGCAGCACCCAGGGATATCGGACAGATACGCAGTATTTT. Protein product: CASSTQGYRTDTQYF. The chain combines TRBV5-5 with TRBJ2-3, with D tentatively TRBD1 (5 bases). Germline V gives CDR1 SGHKS, CDR2 YYEKEE (reference sequence). V was shortened by 4 bases and J by 3 bases, with 15 bases between the two germline ends. The CDR3 extends over 15 amino acids.

This rearrangement joins TRBV29-1 to TRBJ2-2, with D perhaps assigned TRBD1 or TRBD2 (6 bases each). CDR1 is SQVTM and CDR2 is ANQGSEA in the germline V gene. This CDR3 is 13 amino acids long. V lost 5 bases to trimming and J lost 7 bases, with 14 bases between them. The CDR3 DNA reads as TGCAGCGTTCGGCCAGGGGAGGTCGGGGAGCTGTTTTTT. As protein: CSVRPGEVGELFF.

This sequence joins TRBV25-1 and TRBJ1-1; TRBD1 matches 9 bases. The germline V gene encodes CDR1 MGHDK and CDR2 SYGVNS. The trim removed 0 bases at V and 1 base at J, leaving 6 bases unmatched. The CDR3 has 17 residues. The CDR3 spells CASSEYEGGQGNTEAFF. The CDR3 DNA follows: TGTGCCAGCAGTGAATATGAGGGGGGACAGGGGAACACTGAAGCTTTCTTT.

Many counts were recorded for this clonotype. The CDR3 reads CASSTRQGNEQFF. The CDR3 DNA reads as TGTGCCAGCAGCACTCGACAGGGGAACGAGCAGTTCTTC. The chain carries TRBV9 and TRBJ2-1; TRBD1 aligns across 8 bases. Germline V gives CDR1 SGDLS, CDR2 YYNGEE. J lost 10 bases, V lost 4 bases, and 7 bases had no gene match. The CDR3 spans 13 residues.

The chain employs TRBV11-2 and TRBJ1-2; maybe TRBD1 (5 bases). Trimming took 5 bases from V and 2 from J, leaving 15 bases between them. Looked up from germline, CDR1 is SGHAT and CDR2 is FQNNGV. The CDR3 loop spans 15 amino acids. DNA for the CDR3: TGTGCCAGCAGCAAAACAGGTCCACCCAACTATGGCTACACCTTC. Amino acids: CASSKTGPPNYGYTF.

This chain connects TRBV5-1 to TRBJ2-5; D not resolved. V was trimmed by 4 bases and J by 4 bases, leaving 14 bases between them. The germline V gene encodes CDR1 SGHRS and CDR2 YFSETQ. This CDR3 is 14 amino acids long. The CDR3 region is CASSPRTPRETQYF. For the CDR3, the DNA is TGCGCCAGCAGCCCCAGGACCCCCAGAGAGACCCAGTACTTC.

This clonotype appeared a few times. The chain carries TRBV6-5 and TRBJ1-6; no definite D call. The CDR3 loop spans 18 amino acids. V lost 2 bases and J 0 bases, leaving 14 bases between the germline ends. Looked up from germline, CDR1 is MNHEY and CDR2 is SVGAGI. This chain's CDR3 is CASSYRDIQSSYNSPLHF. Written as DNA, the CDR3 is TGTGCCAGCAGTTACCGCGACATTCAGAGCTCCTATAATTCACCCCTCCACTTT.

This clonotype was counted only a few times. The CDR3 nucleotides read TGTGCCAGCAGTTCTCTCCTCACGACTGAAGCTTTCTTT. Protein: CASSSLLTTEAFF. The V and J genes are TRBV27 and TRBJ1-1; the D is unclear. The CDR3 runs to 13 residues. The germline V gene has CDR1 MNHEY and CDR2 SMNVEV (reference sequence). Trimming stripped 4 bases from V and 5 bases from J, with 11 bases between.

This clonotype was recorded a few times. This sequence joins TRBV7-9 and TRBJ2-2, with D tentatively TRBD1 (6 bases). The CDR3 sequence is 15 residues long. Deletions cut 5 bases from V and 6 bases from J, with 16 bases between. CDR1 SEHNR and CDR2 FQNEAQ come from the germline V gene (reference sequence). Here the CDR3 DNA reads TGTGCCAGCAGCACAAACAGGGCGAGCGCCGGGGAGCTGTTTTTT. Translation gives CASSTNRASAGELFF.

Ten or more counts support this clonotype. The chain has TRBV19 and TRBJ1-3; D gene ambiguous. The CDR3 is made up of 13 amino acids. V lost 6 bases to trimming and J lost 0 bases, with 6 bases between them. Looked up from germline, CDR1 is LNHDA and CDR2 is SQIVND (reference sequence). CDR3 nucleotides: TGTGCCAGTAGCGTTGGCTCTGGAAACACCATATATTTT. This encodes CASSVGSGNTIYF.

The V and J genes are TRBV15 and TRBJ1-5, with D perhaps matching TRBD1 (6 bases). Germline V lookup: CDR1 LNHNV, CDR2 YYDKDF (reference sequence). Trimming took 1 base from V and 1 from J, leaving 8 bases between them. The CDR3 has 15 amino acids. CDR3 nucleotide sequence: TGTGCCACCAGCAGAGCAGGGGACAGCAATCAGCCCCAGCATTTT. This gives the protein CATSRAGDSNQPQHF.

This chain links TRBV5-4 with TRBJ2-3; D is possibly TRBD2 (7 bases). The V end lost 1 base, the J end lost 2 bases, and 14 bases lay between the germline ends. There are 16 residues in the CDR3. Per germline, CDR1 SGHNT and CDR2 YYREEE (reference sequence). The CDR3: CASSLSGGRTTDTQYF. CDR3 nucleotides: TGTGCCAGCAGCTTGTCCGGGGGGCGGACCACAGATACGCAGTATTTT. Full variable domain (outside the CDR3, taken from reference TRBV5-4 and TRBJ2-3): ETGVTQSPTHLIKTRGQQVTLRCSSQSGHNTVSWYQQALGQGPQFIFQYYREEENGRGNFPPRFSGLQFPNYSSELNVNALELDDSALYLCASSLSGGRTTDTQYFGPGTRLTVL.